This entry lists 21 T cell receptor beta chains sequenced from one sample in a study of metastatic and nonmetastatic thyroid tumors. Patients had received no treatment of any kind before thyroid surgery. TCRdb reassembled clones from the PCR reads with MiXCR. This table holds tens of thousands of clones, about an eighth found once. Material: blood. The receptors derive from a female donor with papillary thyroid cancer or a benign thyroid nodule (not recorded which). Some clones in this sample may be carry-over from other donors' samples.

Details on this clone: A much larger clone differs by one base, so this may be a read error. V is TRBV5-4 and J is TRBJ2-2, with 10 bases lining up with TRBD2. CDR3 length: 18 amino acids. The V gene's germline CDR1 is SGHNT and CDR2 YYREEE (reference sequence). The CDR3 coding sequence is TGTGCCAGCAGCTTGGCCTCGTCTAGCGGGAGTCACACCGGGGAGCCGTTTTTT. Its translation: CASSLASSSGSHTGEPFF.

The chain carries TRBV28 and TRBJ2-2; weak D call: TRBD2 (6 bases). The CDR3 consists of 14 residues. Germline CDR1 is MDHEN and CDR2 is SYDVKM. Trimming cost V 2 bases and J 6 bases, with 10 bases left between them. DNA of the CDR3: TGTGCCAGCAGTTTAGGCGGGGTGGCCGGGGAGCTGTTTTTT. Translating it yields CASSLGGVAGELFF.

This clone was counted at least ten times. This chain joins TRBV5-1 and TRBJ2-1, with 9 nucleotides matching TRBD2. CDR3 length: 15 residues. J lost 3 bases, V lost 0 bases, and 1 base had no gene match. Per germline, CDR1 SGHRS and CDR2 YFSETQ. The CDR3 DNA reads as TGCGCCAGCAGCTTGGGACTAGCGGACTACAATGAGCAGTTCTTC. This encodes CASSLGLADYNEQFF.

This clone was seen repeatedly, ten times or more. This chain links TRBV24-1 with TRBJ2-1; tentative D call: TRBD2 (8 bases). CDR1 and CDR2 (germline): KGHDR, SFDVKD. This CDR3 contains 16 residues. V was pared by 3 bases and J by 3 bases, with 14 bases between. The DNA for the CDR3 is TGTGCCACCAGTGATACGGGAGGGGGCTTCTACAATGAGCAGTTCTTC. Amino acid sequence: CATSDTGGGFYNEQFF.

This clone was seen ten or more times. The chain carries TRBV19 and TRBJ2-2; weak D call: TRBD1 (6 bases). With 3 bases removed from V and 5 bases from J, the gap between germline ends came to 10 bases. There are 14 residues in the CDR3. CDR1 and CDR2 (germline): LNHDA, SQIVND (reference sequence). The CDR3 region is CASSIQGRTGELFF. Written as DNA, the CDR3 is TGTGCCAGTAGTATCCAGGGGCGTACCGGGGAGCTGTTTTTT.

Concerning this clone: A much larger clone lies a single base off, so this may be a read error. The genes are TRBV19 and TRBJ2-6; D may correspond to TRBD1 or TRBD2 (5 bases each). Germline assignment: CDR1 LNHDA and CDR2 SQIVND (reference sequence). The CDR3 loop spans 13 amino acids. The CDR3 DNA is TGTGCCAGTAGTCCTCAAGGGACCAACTTCCTGACTTTC. This encodes CASSPQGTNFLTF.

This clone was counted many times. The chain joins TRBV18 to TRBJ2-5; unclear D gene. V dropped 0 bases and J dropped 4 bases, with 6 bases sitting between them. Germline V gene lookup returns CDR1 KGHSH and CDR2 LQKENI. The CDR3 consists of 13 residues. The CDR3 DNA reads TGTGCCAGCTCACCACCGTCGTCAGAGACCCAGTACTTC. Amino acids: CASSPPSSETQYF.

This clone showed up many times. This CDR3 is CSAEGLSTDTQYF. The DNA for the CDR3 is TGCAGCGCGGAGGGTTTGAGCACAGATACGCAGTATTTT. This chain joins TRBV29-1 and TRBJ2-3, with D perhaps matching TRBD2 (6 bases). Trimming removed 7 bases at V and 0 bases at J, with 11 bases between. This CDR3 spans 13 amino acids. The germline V gene has CDR1 SQVTM and CDR2 ANQGSEA.

This clone occurred many times. The rearrangement uses TRBV6-1 and TRBJ2-7; D is undetermined. The CDR3 is 13 amino acids. Per germline, CDR1 MNHNS and CDR2 SASEGT. V gave up 6 bases and J gave up 3 bases, with 12 bases separating them. The CDR3 region is CASSGPDNYEQYF. In DNA, the CDR3 is TGTGCCAGCAGCGGACCGGATAACTACGAGCAGTACTTC.

In this sample, this clone turned up a few times. This may arise from a read error, as a much more abundant clone is one base away. The rearrangement links TRBV19 to TRBJ2-7; D not certain. There are 14 residues in the CDR3. Per germline, CDR1 LNHDA and CDR2 SQIVND (reference sequence). CDR3: CASSITGVSYEQHF. DNA for the CDR3: TGTGCCAGTAGTATAACTGGGGTCTCCTACGAGCAGCACTTC.

Ten or more counts support this clone. This sequence joins TRBV5-1 and TRBJ1-6; D is unclear. The CDR3 runs to 15 residues. The V end was cut by 5 bases, the J end by 9 bases, with 18 bases between. CDR1 SGHRS and CDR2 YFSETQ come from the germline V gene. The CDR3 protein is CASSRDSGPSSPLHF. CDR3 nucleotide sequence: TGCGCCAGCAGTAGAGACTCTGGACCGAGTTCACCCCTCCACTTT.

The table lists this clone with many counts. This chain links TRBV5-1 with TRBJ2-7; 8 bases match TRBD1. Losses at the gene ends were 0 bases for V and 2 bases for J; bases not matched to a gene: 10. Germline CDR1 is SGHRS and CDR2 is YFSETQ. This CDR3 has 17 residues. The CDR3 protein is CASSLALGTGLPYEQYF. The CDR3 DNA sequence: TGCGCCAGCAGCTTGGCACTAGGGACAGGACTTCCCTACGAGCAGTACTTC.

This clone occurred many times. This chain uses TRBV20-1 with TRBJ1-4; D possibly corresponds to TRBD1 (6 bases). V dropped 6 bases and J dropped 0 bases, with 11 bases sitting between them. The CDR3 runs 14 residues. Germline V gene lookup returns CDR1 DFQATT and CDR2 SNEGSKA (reference sequence). CDR3 coding DNA: TGCAGTGCAAAAACAGGGTCAACTAATGAAAAACTGTTTTTT. Protein sequence: CSAKTGSTNEKLFF.

This clone occurred many times. The chain is built from TRBV12-3 or TRBV12-4 and TRBJ1-6; D is possibly TRBD1 (5 bases). The CDR3 extends over 13 amino acids. V dropped 3 bases and J dropped 7 bases, with 7 bases sitting between them. The CDR3 sequence is CASSFGANSPLHF. The DNA of the CDR3 is TGTGCCAGCAGTTTTGGGGCCAATTCACCCCTCCACTTT.

Points on this clone: This specimen includes other DNA sequences encoding the same CDR3. This chain connects TRBV12-5 to TRBJ2-3; the match to TRBD2 covers 10 bases. V lost 7 bases, J lost 6 bases, and 13 bases stayed unmatched. Per germline, CDR1 LGHNT and CDR2 FRNRAP. This CDR3 is 16 amino acids long. CDR3 residues: CASAPGLAGERDTQYF. As DNA, the CDR3 is TGTGCTAGTGCCCCCGGTCTAGCGGGAGAAAGGGATACGCAGTATTTT.

This clone was detected many times. The junction shows a germline mismatch at one end, possibly a read error. Other DNA sequences in the same sample also yield this CDR3. The chain is built from TRBV7-9 and TRBJ1-6, with 8 bases identical to TRBD1. Germline CDR1 is SEHNR and CDR2 is FQNEAQ (reference sequence). The CDR3 spans 13 residues. CDR3 coding DNA: TGTGCTAGCAGCCTCGACAGGGGCTCACCCCTCCACTTT. Encoded protein: CASSLDRGSPLHF. The full variable domain, rest sourced from reference TRBV7-9 and TRBJ1-6, is DTGVSQNPRHKITKRGQNVTFRCDPISEHNRLYWYRQTLGQGPEFLTYFQNEAQLEKSRLLSDRFSAERPKGSFSTLEIQRTEQGDSAMYLCASSLDRGSPLHFGNGTRLTVT.

This clone was picked up many times. The CDR3 coding sequence is TGTGCCAGTTCACAGGGGAGCGGGGCAGGAAGGTATGGCTACACCTTC. Protein sequence: CASSQGSGAGRYGYTF. The rearrangement joins TRBV19 to TRBJ1-2, with 7 nucleotides matching TRBD1. Germline values: CDR1 LNHDA, CDR2 SQIVND (reference sequence). CDR3 length: 16 residues. With 8 bases clipped from V and 5 bases from J, the junction kept 17 bases outside the gene matches.

The V gene is TRBV11-2, the J gene TRBJ1-5, with 9 bases matching TRBD1. CDR1 and CDR2 from the germline V gene are SGHAT and FQNNGV. The CDR3 extends over 19 amino acids. The ends lost 5 bases at V and 1 base at J; junction bases unmatched: 15. The CDR3 is CASSRERDRELGSNQPQHF. The CDR3 coding sequence is TGTGCCAGCAGCCGAGAGAGGGACAGGGAACTCGGAAGCAATCAGCCCCAGCATTTT.

This clone was seen repeatedly, ten times or more. The genes are TRBV11-1 and TRBJ2-7; TRBD1 agrees at 9 bases. With V trimmed by 8 bases and J by 7 bases, 12 bases remained unmatched. The CDR3 runs 14 residues. Germline CDR1 is SGHAT and CDR2 is FQDESV (reference sequence). The CDR3 protein is CASSRDREPGEQYF. CDR3 in DNA: TGTGCCAGCTCGAGGGACAGGGAGCCGGGGGAGCAGTACTTC.

In this sample, this clone turned up many times. The rearrangement uses TRBV4-2 and TRBJ2-5; a possible D gene is TRBD1 (7 bases). V was clipped by 3 bases and J by 4 bases, with 18 bases between them. The CDR3 is made up of 16 amino acids. The V gene's germline CDR1 is LGHNA and CDR2 YNFKEQ. The CDR3: CASSQGRQGGPETQYF. CDR3 nucleotide sequence: TGTGCCAGCAGCCAGGGTAGACAGGGAGGCCCAGAGACCCAGTACTTC.

This clone was seen many times. The genes are TRBV5-1 and TRBJ1-2; no definite D call. The CDR3 is 12 amino acids. The germline V and J ends were trimmed by 2 bases and 7 bases, with 9 bases remaining between them. Germline CDR1 is SGHRS and CDR2 is YFSETQ. The CDR3 coding sequence is TGCGCCAGCAGCTTAGGAGACACTGGCTACACCTTC. This gives the protein CASSLGDTGYTF.